This T cell receptor (beta chain) was sequenced for a study of early T cells in non-severe SARS-CoV-2 infection. Across the whole study: The authors sequenced bulk RNA from unsorted whole blood, leaving chains unpaired. Findings of the study overall: Reliance on VDJdb matching favored anti-spike CD8 responses; private and CD4 specificities were missed.

On this clonotype itself: The antigen remains undetermined.

As part of library construction, unique molecular identifiers were attached to individual cDNA molecules. MiXCR, run by TCRdb on the 5' RACE reads, gives a single entry per CDR3 protein. Found here are around 57,000 distinct CDR3 sequences, approximately 6% of them singletons; the top ten hold 3.4%. The CDR3 sequence is 15 residues long. The rearrangement joins TRBV21-1 to TRBJ2-4; TRBD2, as called in the table, went unchecked against the DNA. TRBV21-1 is a pseudogene. The clonotype originates from an adult who was a healthcare worker with PCR-confirmed SARS-CoV-2 infection or an uninfected control (not recorded which). This material consisted of whole blood, taken at baseline. The CDR3 sequence is CASSKGPSGINIQYF. CDR3 nucleotide sequence: TGTGCCAGCAGCAAAGGGCCTAGCGGGATAAACATTCAGTACTTC.